This T cell receptor beta chain is drawn from a study of blood T cell repertoires in COVID-19. Background on the study: T cells, B-cell-depleted T cells, or PBMCs provided the cDNA or gDNA that served as material.

Germline V gene sequence: CDR1 LNHDA, CDR2 SQIVND (reference sequence). V was pared by 5 bases and J by 4 bases, with 10 bases of the junction left unmatched. CDR3 length: 15 amino acids. Clones were sequenced by immunoSEQ multiplex PCR, and TCRdb holds only the in-frame ones, with some missing. The data show 90,000 to 120,000 clones, 70% to 90% seen once. This clone has only a few counts. The sequence came from a woman between 50 and 59 years old who had recovered from COVID-19. The V and J genes are TRBV19 and TRBJ2-7; 8 nucleotides line up with TRBD1. The sample was PBMCs or T cells enriched from blood (not recorded which). CDR3 loop: CASSPRQGTRYEQYF. Written as DNA, the CDR3 is TGTGCCAGTAGTCCCCGACAGGGGACAAGATACGAGCAGTACTTC.